Reported below is one T cell receptor beta chain. Germline CDR1 is MDHEN and CDR2 is SYDVKM. The germline V and J ends were trimmed by 6 bases and 2 bases, with 7 bases remaining between them. The CDR3 totals 12 residues. These data are taken from a study of T cell changes during pregnancy in multiple sclerosis. TCRdb's table, derived via immunoSEQ multiplex PCR, lists solely in-frame clones and lacks some. Here the sample spans over 70,000 clones, about 91% being singletons. Sample: peripheral blood, taken in the first trimester of pregnancy. The chain employs TRBV28 and TRBJ1-2; D call uncertain. This clonotype was obtained from a female donor in good health, enrolled as a control in a pregnancy study. The CDR3 coding sequence is TGTGCCAGCAGCTTCCCCAACTATGGCTACACCTTC. Translated, it gives CASSFPNYGYTF.